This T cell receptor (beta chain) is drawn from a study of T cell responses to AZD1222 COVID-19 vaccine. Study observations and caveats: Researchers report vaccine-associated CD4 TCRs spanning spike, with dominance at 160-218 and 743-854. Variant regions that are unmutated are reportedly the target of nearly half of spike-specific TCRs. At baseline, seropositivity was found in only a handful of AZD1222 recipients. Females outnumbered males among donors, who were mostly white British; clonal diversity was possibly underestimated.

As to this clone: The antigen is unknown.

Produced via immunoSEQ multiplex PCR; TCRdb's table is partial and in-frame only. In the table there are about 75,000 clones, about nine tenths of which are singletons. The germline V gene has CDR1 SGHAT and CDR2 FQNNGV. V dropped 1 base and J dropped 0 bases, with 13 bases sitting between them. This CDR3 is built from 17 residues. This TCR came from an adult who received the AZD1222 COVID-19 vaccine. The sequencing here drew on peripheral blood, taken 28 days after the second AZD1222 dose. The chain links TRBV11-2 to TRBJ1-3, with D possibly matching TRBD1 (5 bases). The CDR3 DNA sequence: TGTGCCAGCAGCTTAGGGTCAAGCGGGGCCTCTGGAAACACCATATATTTT. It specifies CASSLGSSGASGNTIYF.